This T cell receptor beta chain derives from a study of vaccination and CD4 T cells after COVID-19. Notes on the study in general: Median SARS-CoV-2-reactive clonotype numbers went up from roughly 21 to 40, but not significantly.

V lost 4 bases and J 6 bases, leaving 18 bases between the germline ends. Germline CDR1 is MNHNS and CDR2 is SASEGT. The CDR3 has 15 amino acids. Sequencing of the DNA from cultured CD4+ T cells was carried out with the Oncomine TCR Beta short-read assay. Cultured CD4+ T cells were the source of extracted genomic DNA. Using its own MiXCR run on the PCR reads, TCRdb lists one record per CDR3 protein. The table has approximately 9,000 distinct CDR3 sequences, about 38% seen once. Specified treatment: approximately nine-day PBMC culture with coronavirus spike peptide pools or control peptides (ViraFEST assay). Unexposed donor CD4+ T cells predated the COVID-19 pandemic, collected 2011-2018. Half of the medium was exchanged for fresh IL-2 medium, first on day 3 and then on day 7. Unexposed donors' CD4+ T cells were tested against SARS-CoV-2 S/N and four cold-coronavirus spikes when cell numbers allowed.

This clonotype was observed a handful of times. Antigen unknown. The V gene is TRBV6-1, the J gene TRBJ2-5; TRBD2 might be the D (6 bases). The receptor's source is a human donor in good health. Sequencing was done on a sample of CD4+ T cells from blood, cultured in vitro. The CDR3 DNA follows: TGTGCCAGCAGTGTAAGGGACTCGACCGGTAAGACCCAGTACTTC. This encodes CASSVRDSTGKTQYF.